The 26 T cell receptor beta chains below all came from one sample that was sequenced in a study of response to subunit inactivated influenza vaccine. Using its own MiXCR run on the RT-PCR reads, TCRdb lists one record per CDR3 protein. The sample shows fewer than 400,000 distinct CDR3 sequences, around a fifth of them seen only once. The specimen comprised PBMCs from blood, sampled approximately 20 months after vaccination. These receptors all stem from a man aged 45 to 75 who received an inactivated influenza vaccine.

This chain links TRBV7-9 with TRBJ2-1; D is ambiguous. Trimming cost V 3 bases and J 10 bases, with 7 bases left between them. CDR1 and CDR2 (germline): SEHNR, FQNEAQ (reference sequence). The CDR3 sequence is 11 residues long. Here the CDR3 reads CASSFEEEQFF. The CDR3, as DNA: TGTGCCAGCAGCTTTGAGGAAGAGCAGTTCTTC.

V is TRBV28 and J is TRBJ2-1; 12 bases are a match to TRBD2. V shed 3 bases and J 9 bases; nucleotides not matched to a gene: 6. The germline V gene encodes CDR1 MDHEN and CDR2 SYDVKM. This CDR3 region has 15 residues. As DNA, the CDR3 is TGTGCCAGCAGTTTGGCGACTAGCGGGAGTGGTGAGCAGTTCTTC. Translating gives CASSLATSGSGEQFF.

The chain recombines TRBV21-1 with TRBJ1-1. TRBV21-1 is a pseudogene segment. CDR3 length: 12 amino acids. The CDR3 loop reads CASSKQFTEAFF. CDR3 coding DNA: TGTGCCAGCAGCAAACAGTTCACTGAAGCTTTCTTT.

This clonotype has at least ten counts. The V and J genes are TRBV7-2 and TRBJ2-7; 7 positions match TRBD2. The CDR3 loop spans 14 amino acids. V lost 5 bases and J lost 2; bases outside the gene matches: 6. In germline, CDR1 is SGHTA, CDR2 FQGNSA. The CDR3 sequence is CASSLGLGPYEQYF. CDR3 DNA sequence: TGTGCCAGCAGCCTAGGACTAGGCCCCTACGAGCAGTACTTC.

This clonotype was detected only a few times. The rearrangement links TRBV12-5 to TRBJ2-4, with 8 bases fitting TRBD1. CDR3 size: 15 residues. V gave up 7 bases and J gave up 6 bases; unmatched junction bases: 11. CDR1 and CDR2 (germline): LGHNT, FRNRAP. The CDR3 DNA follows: TGTGCTAGTGACTCCTCAGGGGGCTTGTCAAACATTCAGTACTTC. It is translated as CASDSSGGLSNIQYF. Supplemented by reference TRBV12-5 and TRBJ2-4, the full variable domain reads DARVTQTPRHKVTEMGQEVTMRCQPILGHNTVFWYRQTMMQGLELLAYFRNRAPLDDSGMPKDRFSAEMPDATLATLKIQPSEPRDSAVYFCASDSSGGLSNIQYFGAGTRLSVL.

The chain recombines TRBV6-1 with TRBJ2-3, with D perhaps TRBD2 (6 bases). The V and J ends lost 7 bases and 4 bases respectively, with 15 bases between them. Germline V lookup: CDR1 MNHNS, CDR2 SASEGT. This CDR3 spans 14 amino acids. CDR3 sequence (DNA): TGTGCCAGCACCTTGGCTACGGGGGCAGATACGCAGTATTTT. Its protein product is CASTLATGADTQYF.

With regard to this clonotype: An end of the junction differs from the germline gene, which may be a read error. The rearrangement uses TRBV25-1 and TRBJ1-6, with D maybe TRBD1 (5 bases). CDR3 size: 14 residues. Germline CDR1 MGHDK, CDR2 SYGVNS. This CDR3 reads CASTRGSQASPFHF. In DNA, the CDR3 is TGTGCCAGCACCCGGGGGAGCCAGGCTTCACCCTTCCACTTT.

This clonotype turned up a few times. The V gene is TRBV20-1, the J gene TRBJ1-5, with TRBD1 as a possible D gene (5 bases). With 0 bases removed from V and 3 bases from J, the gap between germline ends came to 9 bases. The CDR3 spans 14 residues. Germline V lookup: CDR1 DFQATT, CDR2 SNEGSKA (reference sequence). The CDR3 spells CSARDVQVNQPQHF. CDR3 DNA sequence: TGCAGTGCTAGAGATGTACAGGTCAATCAGCCCCAGCATTTT.

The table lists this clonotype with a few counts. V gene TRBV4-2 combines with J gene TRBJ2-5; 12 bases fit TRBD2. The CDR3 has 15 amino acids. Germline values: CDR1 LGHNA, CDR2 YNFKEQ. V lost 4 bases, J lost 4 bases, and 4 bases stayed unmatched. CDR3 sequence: CASSPPSGRGETQYF. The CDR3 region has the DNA TGTGCCAGCAGCCCCCCTAGCGGGAGGGGAGAGACCCAGTACTTC.

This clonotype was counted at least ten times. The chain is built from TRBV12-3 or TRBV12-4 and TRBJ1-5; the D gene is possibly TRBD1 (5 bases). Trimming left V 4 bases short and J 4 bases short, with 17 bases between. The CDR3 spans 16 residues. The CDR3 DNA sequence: TGTGCCAGCAGTTCTGGGACGGTAGAAACTAATCAGCCCCAGCATTTT. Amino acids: CASSSGTVETNQPQHF.

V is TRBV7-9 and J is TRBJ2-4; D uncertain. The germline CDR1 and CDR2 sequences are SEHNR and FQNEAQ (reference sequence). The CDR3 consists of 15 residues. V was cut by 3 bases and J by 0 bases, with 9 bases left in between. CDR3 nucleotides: TGTGCCAGCAGCTTGGTGTCTCTAGCCAAAAACATTCAGTACTTC. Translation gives CASSLVSLAKNIQYF.

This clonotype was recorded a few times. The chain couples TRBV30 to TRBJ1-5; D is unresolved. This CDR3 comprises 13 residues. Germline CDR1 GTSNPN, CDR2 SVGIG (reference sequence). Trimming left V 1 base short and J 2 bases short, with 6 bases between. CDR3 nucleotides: TGTGCCTGGAGTGAGGGTGGCAATCAGCCCCAGCATTTT. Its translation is CAWSEGGNQPQHF.

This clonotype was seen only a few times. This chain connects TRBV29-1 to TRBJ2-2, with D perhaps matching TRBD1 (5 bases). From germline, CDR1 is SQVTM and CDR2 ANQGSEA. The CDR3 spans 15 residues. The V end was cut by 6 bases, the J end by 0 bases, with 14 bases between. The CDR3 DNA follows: TGCAGCGTGGAACAACAGGACACGAACACCGGGGAGCTGTTTTTT. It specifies CSVEQQDTNTGELFF.

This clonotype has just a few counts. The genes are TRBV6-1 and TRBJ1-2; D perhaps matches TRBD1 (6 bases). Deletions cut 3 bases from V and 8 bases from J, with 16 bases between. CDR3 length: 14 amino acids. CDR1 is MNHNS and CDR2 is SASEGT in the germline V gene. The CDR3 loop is CASSEFTGFLGYTF. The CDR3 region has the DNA TGTGCCAGCAGTGAGTTTACAGGGTTTTTAGGCTACACCTTC.

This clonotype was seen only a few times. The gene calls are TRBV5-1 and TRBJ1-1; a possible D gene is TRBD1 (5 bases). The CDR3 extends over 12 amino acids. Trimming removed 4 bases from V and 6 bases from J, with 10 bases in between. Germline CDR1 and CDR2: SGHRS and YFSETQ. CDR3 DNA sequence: TGCGCCAGCAGCCTGGGGACCCCTGAAGCTTTCTTT. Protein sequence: CASSLGTPEAFF.

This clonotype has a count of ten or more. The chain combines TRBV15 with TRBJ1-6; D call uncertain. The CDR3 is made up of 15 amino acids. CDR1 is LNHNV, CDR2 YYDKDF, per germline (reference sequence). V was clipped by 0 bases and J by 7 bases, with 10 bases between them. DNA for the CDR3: TGTGCCACCAGCAGAGATCGGCACACAAATTCACCCCTCCACTTT. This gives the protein CATSRDRHTNSPLHF.

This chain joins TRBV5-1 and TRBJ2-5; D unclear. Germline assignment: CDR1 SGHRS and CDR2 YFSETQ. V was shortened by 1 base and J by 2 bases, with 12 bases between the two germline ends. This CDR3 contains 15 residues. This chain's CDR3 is CASSLQPAQQETQYF. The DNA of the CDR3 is TGCGCCAGCAGCTTGCAACCGGCTCAACAAGAGACCCAGTACTTC.

CDR3 in DNA: TGTGCCAGCTGCCCCTGGACTAGCGGGCGCGCAGATACGCAGTATTTT. It is translated as CASCPWTSGRADTQYF. The chain recombines TRBV28 with TRBJ2-3, with 11 nucleotides matching TRBD2. V was pared by 8 bases and J by 4 bases, with 11 bases of the junction left unmatched. Germline V gives CDR1 MDHEN, CDR2 SYDVKM. The CDR3 covers 16 residues. The full variable domain, completed using reference TRBV28 and TRBJ2-3, is DVKVTQSSRYLVKRTGEKVFLECVQDMDHENMFWYRQDPGLGLRLIYFSYDVKMKEKGDIPEGYSVSREKKERFSLILESASTNQTSMYLCASCPWTSGRADTQYFGPGTRLTVL.

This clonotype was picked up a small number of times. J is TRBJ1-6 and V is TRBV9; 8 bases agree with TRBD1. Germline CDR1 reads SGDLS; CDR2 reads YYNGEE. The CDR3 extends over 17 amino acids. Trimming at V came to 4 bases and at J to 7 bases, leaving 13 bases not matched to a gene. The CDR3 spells CASSPHTGGFINSPLHF. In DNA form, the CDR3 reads TGTGCCAGCAGCCCTCACACAGGGGGGTTTATAAATTCACCCCTCCACTTT.

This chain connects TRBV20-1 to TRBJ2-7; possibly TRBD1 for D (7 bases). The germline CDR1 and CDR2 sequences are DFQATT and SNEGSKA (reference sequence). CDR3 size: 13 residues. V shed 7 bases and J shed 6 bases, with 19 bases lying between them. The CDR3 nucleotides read TGCAGTGGAGTACAGGGGACTGTCGGCGAGCAGTACTTC. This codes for CSGVQGTVGEQYF.

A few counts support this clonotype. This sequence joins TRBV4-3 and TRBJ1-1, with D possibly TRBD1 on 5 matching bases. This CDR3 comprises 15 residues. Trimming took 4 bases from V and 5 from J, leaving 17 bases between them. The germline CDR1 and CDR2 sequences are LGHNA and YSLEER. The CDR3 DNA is TGCGCCAGCAGCCGTCCGGGGACCCTTGGGACTGAAGCTTTCTTT. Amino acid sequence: CASSRPGTLGTEAFF.

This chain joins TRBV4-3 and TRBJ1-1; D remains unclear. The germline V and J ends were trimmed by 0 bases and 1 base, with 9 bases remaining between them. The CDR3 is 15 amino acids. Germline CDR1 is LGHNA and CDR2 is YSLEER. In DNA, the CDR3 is TGCGCCAGCAGCCAAGAACCGGGAACGAACACTGAAGCTTTCTTT. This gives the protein CASSQEPGTNTEAFF.

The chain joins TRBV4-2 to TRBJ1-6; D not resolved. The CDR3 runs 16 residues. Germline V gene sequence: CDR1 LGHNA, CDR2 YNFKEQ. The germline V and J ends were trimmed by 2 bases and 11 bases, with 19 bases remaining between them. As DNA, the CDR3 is TGTGCCAGCAGCCAAAGTTCAGCAGAGAGAAATCCACCCCTCCACTTT. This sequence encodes CASSQSSAERNPPLHF.

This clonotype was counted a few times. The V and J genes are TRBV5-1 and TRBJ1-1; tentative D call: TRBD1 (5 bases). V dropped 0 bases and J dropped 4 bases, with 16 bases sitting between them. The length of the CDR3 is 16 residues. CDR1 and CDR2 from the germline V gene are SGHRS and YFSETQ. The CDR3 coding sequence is TGCGCCAGCAGCTTGGGGTCAGGACACGCGGGCACTGAAGCTTTCTTT. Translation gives CASSLGSGHAGTEAFF.

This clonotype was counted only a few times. In nucleotides, the CDR3 is TGTGCCAGTATTTTCACCCGGCAAGCTTTCTTT. Translation gives CASIFTRQAFF. The V gene is TRBV19, the J gene TRBJ1-1; no clear D gene. Trimming shortened V by 7 bases and J by 9 bases, and 12 bases separated the two germline ends. CDR1 and CDR2 (germline): LNHDA, SQIVND (reference sequence). The CDR3 is made up of 11 amino acids.

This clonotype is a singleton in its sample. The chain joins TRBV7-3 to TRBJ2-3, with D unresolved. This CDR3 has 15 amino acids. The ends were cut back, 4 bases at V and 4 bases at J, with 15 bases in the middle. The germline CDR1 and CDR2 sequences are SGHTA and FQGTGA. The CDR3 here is CASSSLGGMADTQYF. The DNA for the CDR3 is TGTGCCAGCAGCTCCCTCGGTGGGATGGCAGATACGCAGTATTTT.